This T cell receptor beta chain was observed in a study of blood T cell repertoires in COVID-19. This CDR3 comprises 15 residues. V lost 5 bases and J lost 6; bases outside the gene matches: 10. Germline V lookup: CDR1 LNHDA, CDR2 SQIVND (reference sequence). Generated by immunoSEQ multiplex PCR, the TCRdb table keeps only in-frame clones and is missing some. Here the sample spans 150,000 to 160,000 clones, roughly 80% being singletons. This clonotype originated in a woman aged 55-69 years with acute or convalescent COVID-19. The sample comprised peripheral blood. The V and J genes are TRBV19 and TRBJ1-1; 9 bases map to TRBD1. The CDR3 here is CASSLTGGAFAEAFF. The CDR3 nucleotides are TGTGCCAGTAGTCTCACAGGGGGCGCGTTTGCTGAAGCTTTCTTT.